This T cell receptor beta chain was identified during a study of tumour-infiltrating T cells in Burkitt lymphoma. For the study at large: Productive clonality predicted overall and progression-free survival.

Clones were read by immunoSEQ multiplex PCR, and TCRdb kept only the in-frame ones, dropping some. The repertoire holds 14,000 or so clones, 30% seen once, with more than 5.5% in the top ten. This clone has a single count. The TCR sequence derives from a human donor with diffuse large B-cell lymphoma. Sequenced sample: tumor tissue.

CDR3 loop: CASSLRPGDMGTNEKLFF. The CDR3 coding sequence is TGCGCCAGCAGCTTGAGGCCAGGGGATATGGGAACTAATGAAAAACTGTTTTTT. The chain links TRBV5-1 to TRBJ1-4; tentative D call: TRBD1 (6 bases). Per germline, CDR1 SGHRS and CDR2 YFSETQ. There are 18 residues in the CDR3. The V and J ends lost 1 base and 1 base respectively, with 17 bases between them.